The rows below give T cell receptor beta chains drawn from one sample of a study of CD8 T cells in Susac syndrome. Each CDR3 protein gets one entry after TCRdb re-called the immunoSEQ multiplex PCR reads with MiXCR. Of over 150,000 distinct CDR3 sequences listed, about 93% are singletons. The sequenced sample consisted of CD4+ T cells from PBMCs. The receptors here all came from a human donor with multiple sclerosis. Each CDR3 is given with its conserved first and last residue. D genes are given only for firm matches. Rows give clone size only sometimes, using once, few, many, or a class for an expanded clone.

.,TRBJ2-5,TRBV18,.,CASSLGRRETQYF,TGTGCCAGCTCACTGGGACGGCGGGAGACCCAGTACTTC
TRBD1,TRBJ2-5,TRBV7-3,.,CASSRGQGETQYF,TGTGCCAGCAGTCGAGGACAGGGGGAGACCCAGTACTTC
.,TRBJ2-1,TRBV18,.,CASSRHSADEQFF,TGTGCCAGCTCACGTCATTCAGCGGATGAGCAGTTCTTC
TRBD2,TRBJ2-2,TRBV6-2/TRBV6-3,.,CASSQGTSGLSGELFF,TGTGCCAGCAGCCAAGGGACTAGCGGACTAAGCGGGGAGCTGTTTTTT
.,TRBJ1-5,TRBV12-3/TRBV12-4,.,CASNIAGVGQPQHF,TGTGCCAGCAATATAGCAGGGGTAGGTCAGCCCCAGCATTTT
.,TRBJ1-2,TRBV19,.,CASSIYAESYGYTF,TGTGCCAGTAGTATTTACGCAGAGTCCTATGGCTACACCTTC
TRBD1,TRBJ1-5,TRBV12-3/TRBV12-4,.,CASSPGTGTGQPQHF,TGTGCCAGCAGCCCAGGGACAGGGACAGGTCAGCCCCAGCATTTT
TRBD1,TRBJ2-7,TRBV4-3,.,CASSQITGTVNNEQYF,TGCGCCAGCAGCCAGATTACCGGGACAGTTAATAACGAGCAGTACTTC
TRBD1,TRBJ1-2,TRBV18,.,CASSTAQGAGYTF,TGTGCCAGCTCAACCGCTCAGGGGGCAGGCTACACCTTC
.,TRBJ2-7,TRBV6-5,once,CASSAGLGIYEQYF,TGTGCCAGCAGTGCGGGATTGGGGATCTACGAGCAGTACTTC
.,TRBJ2-2,TRBV6-1,.,CASIGAVAERELFF,TGTGCCAGCATTGGTGCAGTGGCCGAGCGGGAGCTGTTTTTT
.,TRBJ1-1,TRBV7-2,.,CASSGGAGLNEAFF,TGTGCCAGCAGCGGGGGAGCGGGACTTAATGAAGCTTTCTTT
.,TRBJ1-2,TRBV5-1,.,CASSYSTGNENYGYTF,TGCGCCAGCAGCTATTCCACAGGGAATGAAAACTATGGCTACACCTTC
.,TRBJ2-7,TRBV7-9,.,CASSLAPRGNYEQYF,TGTGCCAGCAGCTTAGCCCCCAGGGGAAACTACGAGCAGTACTTC
.,TRBJ2-3,TRBV9,.,CASSVGVGMSDTQYF,TGTGCCAGCAGCGTAGGTGTCGGGATGTCGGATACGCAGTATTTT
TRBD1,TRBJ2-7,TRBV18,.,CASSSTGGWEQYF,TGTGCCAGCTCATCGACAGGGGGGTGGGAGCAGTACTTC
TRBD1,TRBJ2-7,TRBV6-5,few,CASSSDRGLYEQYF,TGTGCCAGCAGTTCCGACAGGGGGCTCTACGAGCAGTACTTC
.,TRBJ1-3,TRBV10-3,once,CAISESGSSGNTIYF,TGTGCCATCAGTGAGTCTGGAAGCTCTGGAAACACCATATATTTT
.,TRBJ1-4,TRBV6-1,.,CASSGRTRGDGKLFF,TGTGCCAGCAGTGGAAGGACCCGTGGGGATGGCAAACTGTTTTTT
TRBD2,TRBJ2-1,TRBV24-1,.,CATSEYSGEQFF,TGTGCCACCAGTGAGTATAGCGGGGAGCAGTTCTTC
.,TRBJ1-3,TRBV28,.,CASSYQGSGNTIYF,TGTGCCAGCAGTTACCAGGGTTCTGGAAACACCATATATTTT
.,TRBJ1-1,TRBV20-1,.,CSARQGVLGFF,TGCAGTGCTAGACAGGGAGTTTTGGGTTTCTTT
.,TRBJ1-4,TRBV7-9,few,CASSLGLNEKLFF,TGTGCCAGCAGCTTGGGGCTAAATGAAAAACTGTTTTTT
.,TRBJ1-1,TRBV3-1,.,CASSQPGGGTAFF,TGTGCCAGCAGCCAACCCGGGGGGGGGACAGCTTTCTTT
TRBD2,TRBJ2-1,TRBV18,.,CASSPSRGDEQFF,TGTGCCAGCTCACCGTCCCGGGGGGATGAGCAGTTCTTC
.,TRBJ2-7,TRBV12-3/TRBV12-4,once,CASSLTSVRYEQYF,TGTGCCAGCAGTTTGACTAGTGTTCGGTACGAGCAGTACTTC
.,TRBJ2-1,TRBV19,.,CASSIRGGYPYNEQFF,TGTGCCAGTAGTATTAGGGGAGGATACCCCTACAATGAGCAGTTCTTC
.,TRBJ1-3,TRBV5-6,.,CASSPTASGNTIYF,TGTGCCAGCAGCCCGACAGCCTCTGGAAACACCATATATTTT
TRBD2,TRBJ2-7,TRBV19,once,CASSKEGLAGYEQYF,TGTGCCAGTAGTAAAGAGGGACTAGCGGGATACGAGCAGTACTTC
.,TRBJ2-2,TRBV6-2/TRBV6-3,few,CASKRQNTGELFF,TGTGCCAGCAAAAGACAGAATACCGGGGAGCTGTTTTTT
.,TRBJ2-5,TRBV11-2,few,CASSPRAGKETQYF,TGTGCCAGCAGCCCCCGGGCAGGGAAAGAGACCCAGTACTTC
.,TRBJ1-3,TRBV10-3,.,CAIQGSGNTIYF,TGTGCCATCCAAGGATCTGGAAACACCATATATTTT
TRBD2,TRBJ2-3,TRBV20-1,.,CSARGGLAGAPALDTQYF,TGCAGTGCTAGGGGGGGACTAGCGGGAGCCCCGGCGTTGGATACGCAGTATTTT
TRBD2,TRBJ2-7,TRBV11-2,few,CASSLLAGGSYEQYF,TGTGCCAGCAGCTTATTGGCGGGGGGTTCCTACGAGCAGTACTTC
TRBD1,TRBJ1-3,TRBV6-1,.,CASSPGGTGNTIYF,TGTGCCAGCAGCCCAGGGGGCACTGGAAACACCATATATTTT
.,TRBJ2-3,TRBV4-1,.,CASSQVGEVTDTQYF,TGCGCCAGCAGCCAAGTGGGAGAGGTCACAGATACGCAGTATTTT
.,TRBJ2-5,TRBV5-1,.,CASSLAPGGETQYF,TGCGCCAGCAGCTTGGCCCCGGGTGGGGAGACCCAGTACTTC
TRBD1,TRBJ1-6,TRBV28,.,CASSRDRVGNSPLHF,TGTGCCAGCAGTCGGGACAGGGTGGGTAATTCACCCCTCCACTTT
TRBD1,TRBJ1-1,TRBV20-1,.,CSAAEPTGHAFF,TGCAGTGCTGCCGAACCGACAGGGCATGCTTTCTTT
TRBD1,TRBJ2-5,TRBV5-1,.,CASSSIQGQETQYF,TGCGCCAGCAGCTCGATACAGGGGCAAGAGACCCAGTACTTC
.,TRBJ1-4,TRBV6-1,few,CAIGTLEKLFF,TGTGCCATAGGCACCTTGGAAAAACTGTTTTTT
.,TRBJ1-2,TRBV2,once,CASLWGQGLGYTF,TGTGCCAGTCTGTGGGGTCAGGGGCTTGGCTACACCTTC
.,TRBJ1-2,TRBV7-2,.,CASSKWGGTGYGYTF,TGTGCCAGCAGCAAGTGGGGGGGTACTGGCTATGGCTACACCTTC
.,TRBJ2-7,TRBV5-4,.,CASSASQGSYEQYF,TGTGCCAGCAGCGCATCCCAGGGCTCCTACGAGCAGTACTTC
TRBD2,TRBJ2-3,TRBV20-1,once,CSARGGGTLDTQYF,TGCAGTGCTAGAGGGGGAGGGACTTTGGATACGCAGTATTTT
.,TRBJ2-2,TRBV19,.,CASSSASGNTGELFF,TGTGCCAGTAGTTCGGCTTCGGGAAACACCGGGGAGCTGTTTTTT
.,TRBJ1-2,TRBV6-6,.,CASSYAGIGYTF,TGTGCCAGCAGTTACGCAGGAATCGGCTACACCTTC
TRBD2,TRBJ2-1,TRBV4-2,.,CASSQELAYSYNEQFF,TGTGCCAGCAGCCAAGAACTAGCGTATTCCTACAATGAGCAGTTCTTC
TRBD2,TRBJ2-3,TRBV5-1,.,CASSAGLAGRTDTQYF,TGCGCCAGCAGCGCGGGACTAGCGGGGAGGACAGATACGCAGTATTTT
.,TRBJ1-1,TRBV7-2,.,CASSPIYPYRGRVHTEAFF,TGTGCCAGCAGCCCTATTTATCCCTATCGGGGGCGGGTGCACACTGAAGCTTTCTTT
TRBD1,TRBJ1-2,TRBV24-1,.,CATSDGDRGLGYTF,TGTGCCACCAGTGATGGGGACAGGGGACTTGGCTACACCTTC